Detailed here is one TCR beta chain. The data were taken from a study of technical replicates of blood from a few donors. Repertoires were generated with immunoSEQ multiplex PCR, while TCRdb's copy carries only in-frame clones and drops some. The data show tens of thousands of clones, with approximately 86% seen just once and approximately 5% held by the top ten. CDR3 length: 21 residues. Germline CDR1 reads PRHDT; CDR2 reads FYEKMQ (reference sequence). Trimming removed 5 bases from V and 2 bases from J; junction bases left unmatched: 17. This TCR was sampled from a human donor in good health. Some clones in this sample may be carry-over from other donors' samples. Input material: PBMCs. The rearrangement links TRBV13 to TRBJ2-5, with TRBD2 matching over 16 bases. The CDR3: CASSPRHSGTSGGAWQETQYF. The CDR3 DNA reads TGTGCCAGCAGCCCACGACACTCCGGGACTAGCGGGGGGGCTTGGCAAGAGACCCAGTACTTC.